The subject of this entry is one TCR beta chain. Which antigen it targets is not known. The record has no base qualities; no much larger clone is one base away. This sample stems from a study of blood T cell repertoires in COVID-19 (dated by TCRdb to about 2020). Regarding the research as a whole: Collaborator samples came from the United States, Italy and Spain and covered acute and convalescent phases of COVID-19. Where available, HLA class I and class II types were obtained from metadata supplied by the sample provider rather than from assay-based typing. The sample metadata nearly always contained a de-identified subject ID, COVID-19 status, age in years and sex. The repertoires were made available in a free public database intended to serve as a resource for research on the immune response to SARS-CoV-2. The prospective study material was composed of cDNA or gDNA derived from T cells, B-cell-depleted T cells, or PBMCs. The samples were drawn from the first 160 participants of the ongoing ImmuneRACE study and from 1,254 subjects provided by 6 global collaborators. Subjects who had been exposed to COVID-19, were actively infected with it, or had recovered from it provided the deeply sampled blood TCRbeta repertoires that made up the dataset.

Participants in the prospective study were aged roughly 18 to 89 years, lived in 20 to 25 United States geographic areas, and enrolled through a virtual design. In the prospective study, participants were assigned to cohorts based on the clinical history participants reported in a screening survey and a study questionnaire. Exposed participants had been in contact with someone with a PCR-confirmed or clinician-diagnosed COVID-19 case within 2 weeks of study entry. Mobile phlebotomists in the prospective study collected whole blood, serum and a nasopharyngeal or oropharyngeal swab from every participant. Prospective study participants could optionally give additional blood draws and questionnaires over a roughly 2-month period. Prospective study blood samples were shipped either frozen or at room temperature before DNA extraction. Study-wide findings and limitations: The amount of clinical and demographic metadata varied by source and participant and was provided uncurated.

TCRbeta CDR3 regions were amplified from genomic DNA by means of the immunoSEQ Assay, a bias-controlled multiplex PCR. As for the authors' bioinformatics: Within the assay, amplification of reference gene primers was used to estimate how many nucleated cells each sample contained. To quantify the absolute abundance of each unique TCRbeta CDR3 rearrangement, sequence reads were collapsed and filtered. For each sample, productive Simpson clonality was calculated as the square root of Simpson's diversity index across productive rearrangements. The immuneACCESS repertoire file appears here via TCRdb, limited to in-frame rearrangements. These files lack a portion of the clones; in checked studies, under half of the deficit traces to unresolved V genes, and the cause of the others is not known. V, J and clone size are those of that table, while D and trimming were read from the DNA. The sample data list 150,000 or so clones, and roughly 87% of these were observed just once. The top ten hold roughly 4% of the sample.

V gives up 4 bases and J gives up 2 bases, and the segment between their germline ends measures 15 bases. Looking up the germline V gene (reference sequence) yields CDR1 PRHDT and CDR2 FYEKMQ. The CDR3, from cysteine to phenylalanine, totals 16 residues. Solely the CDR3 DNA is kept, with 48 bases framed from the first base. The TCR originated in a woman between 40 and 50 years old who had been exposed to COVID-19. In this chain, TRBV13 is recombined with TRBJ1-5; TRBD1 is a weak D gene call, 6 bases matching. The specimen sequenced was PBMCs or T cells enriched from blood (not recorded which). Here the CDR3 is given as CASSSWTVGGNQPQHF. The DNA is TGTGCCAGCAGCTCCTGGACAGTGGGGGGCAATCAGCCCCAGCATTTT.